Here is one T cell receptor beta chain with its context. Its antigen remains unidentified. The data are from a study of OX40 agonist ivuxolimab in advanced cancers. Study-level results: The antigen specificity of the peripheral T cells (those that were expanded) was not determined. Fewer expanded clones were found on average in CD4+ than in CD8+ T cells.

This CDR3 comprises 16 residues. Trimming took off 3 bases at V and 1 base at J, with 12 bases between the two ends. CDR1 MNHEY and CDR2 SMNVEV come from the germline V gene (reference sequence). Only in-frame clones appear in the TCRdb table, and some are missing; sequencing was by immunoSEQ multiplex PCR. The sample lists tens of thousands of clones, approximately 86% seen once, with around 1.8% in the top ten. The gene calls are TRBV27 and TRBJ2-2; possibly TRBD2 for D (6 bases). This specimen was CD4+ or CD8+ T cells sorted from blood, taken in a trial of the OX40 agonist ivuxolimab. The TCR originated in an adult with an advanced solid tumor such as melanoma, head and neck, liver or kidney cancer. The CDR3 nucleotides are TGTGCCAGCAGTTTCAAAGGGAGGCTGAACACCGGGGAGCTGTTTTTT. Protein sequence: CASSFKGRLNTGELFF.